The clone carrying this TCR beta chain turned up a few times. Reverse transcribing all isolated RNA meant expressed TCRB transcripts were sequenced. Produced via immunoSEQ multiplex PCR; TCRdb's table is partial and in-frame only. This sample has 850,000 to 900,000 clones; 15% to 20% occur once, and the top ten carry about 0.02%. The sample originates from a study of beta chain features in type 1 diabetes. With 4 bases removed from V and 2 bases from J, the gap between germline ends came to 11 bases. Germline V lookup: CDR1 SGHRS, CDR2 YFSETQ. This CDR3 is built from 14 residues. The chain couples TRBV5-1 to TRBJ2-3; the D gene is possibly TRBD2 (6 bases). The receptor's source is a woman in her late teens or twenties in good health. The sequenced sample was naive CD4+ T cells from blood. Here the CDR3 reads CASSAEGLTDTQYF. The CDR3 DNA is TGCGCCAGCAGCGCGGAGGGCCTCACAGATACGCAGTATTTT.